The rows below give T cell receptor beta chains drawn from one sample of a study of metastatic and nonmetastatic thyroid tumors. TCRdb reprocessed the PCR reads using MiXCR. The sample yields about 15,000 clones, about 3.5% seen once. Sequencing was carried out using tumor tissue. The receptors stem from a female donor with papillary thyroid cancer or a benign thyroid nodule (not recorded which). Some clones in this sample may be carry-over from other donors' samples. Each CDR3 is given with its conserved first and last residue. The D gene is left open where the match is weak. Only some rows state a clone size, as once, few, many or a class for expanded clones.

d_gene	v_gene	len	j_gene	abundance	CDR3nt	CDR3aa
TRBD1	TRBV12-3/TRBV12-4	15	TRBJ2-3	few	TGTGCCAGCAGTTTCCAAGGGGGCGGTACAGATACGCAGTATTTT	CASSFQGGGTDTQYF
NA	TRBV27	13	TRBJ2-3	few	TGTGCCAGCAGTCTTACAAGCACAGATACGCAGTATTTT	CASSLTSTDTQYF
NA	TRBV6-1	16	TRBJ2-1	NA	TGTGCCAGCAGTGATTTAGCGAGAGGCTCCTACAATGAGCAGTTCTTC	CASSDLARGSYNEQFF
TRBD2	TRBV11-2	17	TRBJ2-1	few	TGTGCCAGCAGCTTATTGACTAGCGGGACGAATCACAATGAGCAGTTCTTC	CASSLLTSGTNHNEQFF
TRBD2	TRBV27	14	TRBJ2-5	NA	TGTGCCAGCAGTTCCGCGGGGGGGTGGGAGACCCAGTACTTC	CASSSAGGWETQYF
NA	TRBV12-3/TRBV12-4	13	TRBJ2-1	NA	TGTGCCAGCAGTTTAGCGGGAGCCAATGAGCAGTTCTTC	CASSLAGANEQFF
NA	TRBV2	13	TRBJ1-1	NA	TGTGCCAGCAGTGATGTTGGTTTTGTAGAAGCTTTCTTT	CASSDVGFVEAFF
NA	TRBV27	16	TRBJ1-1	NA	TGTGCCAGACAGAAATTTCTCAGAGGAGGGAACACTGAAGCTTTCTTT	CARQKFLRGGNTEAFF
TRBD2	TRBV6-2/TRBV6-3	15	TRBJ2-5	NA	TGTGCCAGCAATCGTATTGCGGGAGACCAAGAGACCCAGTACTTC	CASNRIAGDQETQYF
TRBD1	TRBV12-3/TRBV12-4	13	TRBJ1-2	large	TGTGCCAGCAGCCCTGGCACAGGGGATGGCTACACCTTC	CASSPGTGDGYTF
NA	TRBV7-9	13	TRBJ1-1	NA	TGTGCCAGCAGCTCAAGGGACGGATGGGGAGCTTTCTTT	CASSSRDGWGAFF
NA	TRBV4-1	13	TRBJ1-1	NA	TGCGCCAGCAGCCAGCGGGACGGCACTGAAGCTTTCTTT	CASSQRDGTEAFF
TRBD2	TRBV20-1	13	TRBJ2-7	NA	TGCAGTGCTAGAGAACTAGCGGGATACGAGCAGTACTTC	CSARELAGYEQYF
NA	TRBV27	13	TRBJ1-1	few	TGTGCCAGCAGTTTTTCCGGTCCCGCTGAAGCTTTCTTT	CASSFSGPAEAFF
NA	TRBV20-1	12	TRBJ2-7	medium-sized	TGCAGTGCTAGTACGATCTCCTACGAGCAGTACTTC	CSASTISYEQYF
NA	TRBV20-1	14	TRBJ1-1	few	TGCAGTGCTAGAATCACCCGGGGGGGCACTGAAGCTTTCTTT	CSARITRGGTEAFF
NA	TRBV2	14	TRBJ2-2	few	TGTGCCAGCAACCCGAGGATAAACACCGGGGAGCTGTTTTTT	CASNPRINTGELFF
TRBD1	TRBV5-1	13	TRBJ1-2	NA	TGCGCCAGCAGTCCGGAGGGGGCCTATGGCTACACCTTC	CASSPEGAYGYTF
NA	TRBV11-3	15	TRBJ2-5	few	TGTGCCAGCAGCTTAGATACGACTAACTTGGAGACCCAGTACTTC	CASSLDTTNLETQYF
TRBD2	TRBV7-2	13	TRBJ2-5	few	TGTGCCAGCAGCCGGGGGGGTGAAGAGACCCAGTACTTC	CASSRGGEETQYF
NA	TRBV27	13	TRBJ2-7	few	TGTGCCAGCAGTTTAGGGGAGGCCGGCGAGCAGTACTTC	CASSLGEAGEQYF
NA	TRBV2	12	TRBJ2-2	NA	TGTGCCAGCTCGAGGAACACCGGGGAGCTGTTTTTT	CASSRNTGELFF
NA	TRBV11-3	13	TRBJ2-1	NA	TGTGCCAGCAGCTTAGGGAACTACAATGAGCAGTTCTTC	CASSLGNYNEQFF
TRBD2	TRBV6-2/TRBV6-3	15	TRBJ2-2	few	TGTGCCAGCAGTTACGGTTTCGGGGGGATCGGGGAGCTGTTTTTT	CASSYGFGGIGELFF
NA	TRBV20-1	17	TRBJ2-1	NA	TGCAGTGCTATCCTCTGGACCGGGAAAGGTTGGGGGAATGAGCAGTTCTTC	CSAILWTGKGWGNEQFF
TRBD1	TRBV6-8	15	TRBJ1-4	NA	TGTGCCAGCAGTTACGCCGGGACAGGGATTGAAAAACTGTTTTTT	CASSYAGTGIEKLFF
NA	TRBV6-1	13	TRBJ1-1	few	TGTGCCACCTCAAGGAAGGGGAACACTGAAGCTTTCTTT	CATSRKGNTEAFF
NA	TRBV28	14	TRBJ1-1	few	TGTGCCAGCAGTTCAAACCCCCCTAACACTGAAGCTTTCTTT	CASSSNPPNTEAFF
TRBD2	TRBV6-1	14	TRBJ2-3	NA	TGTGCCAGCAGTGATAGCGGGAGGGCAGATACGCAGTATTTT	CASSDSGRADTQYF
TRBD1	TRBV6-1	14	TRBJ2-7	few	TGTGCCAGCGACCGGGACAGGGGGTCCTACGAGCAGTACTTC	CASDRDRGSYEQYF
NA	TRBV10-3	12	TRBJ1-5	few	TGTGCCATCAGCGCAGGGAATCAGCCCCAGCATTTT	CAISAGNQPQHF
NA	TRBV7-9	15	TRBJ1-1	medium-sized	TGTGCCAGCAGCTTAGTCAGGGGCGCGAACACTGAAGCTTTCTTT	CASSLVRGANTEAFF
NA	TRBV9	13	TRBJ2-7	NA	TGTGCCAGCATTCCCTCTAACGACTACGAGCAGTACTTC	CASIPSNDYEQYF
TRBD2	TRBV11-2	14	TRBJ2-7	few	TGTGCCAGCAGCTTAGCGGGGGGGCGGTACGAGCAGTACTTC	CASSLAGGRYEQYF
NA	TRBV27	16	TRBJ1-6	NA	TGTGCCAGCAGTTCAGCAACGAGCTCCTATAATTCACCCCTCCACTTT	CASSSATSSYNSPLHF
NA	TRBV20-1	14	TRBJ1-5	few	TGCAGTGCTCCCGGACCCTCACCTGGTCAGCCCCAGCATTTT	CSAPGPSPGQPQHF
TRBD1	TRBV11-3	15	TRBJ2-7	NA	TGTGCCAGCAGCTTAGACAGGACAGGGGTCGGCGAGCAGTACTTC	CASSLDRTGVGEQYF
NA	TRBV11-2	19	TRBJ2-7	medium-sized	TGTGCCAGCAGCTTAGCTGGGGGTCCCAATTCGATTGCTCCCTACGAGCAGTACTTC	CASSLAGGPNSIAPYEQYF
TRBD1	TRBV27	14	TRBJ2-7	NA	TGTGCCAGCAGTTTCGGACAGGGGGTTGGCGAGCAGTACTTC	CASSFGQGVGEQYF
NA	TRBV28	12	TRBJ2-5	few	TGTGCCACCGGACGGAGTGAGGAGACCCAGTACTTC	CATGRSEETQYF
TRBD2	TRBV19	14	TRBJ2-3	NA	TGTGCCAGTAGGCGACTAGCCAGCACAGATACGCAGTATTTT	CASRRLASTDTQYF
TRBD2	TRBV15	19	TRBJ2-1	NA	TGTGCCACCAGCAACACCGGGACTAGCGGGAGTACTCGCTACAATGAGCAGTTCTTC	CATSNTGTSGSTRYNEQFF
NA	TRBV6-1	11	TRBJ2-7	few	TGTGCCAGCCTATCCCTGGGCGAGCAGTACTTC	CASLSLGEQYF
TRBD1	TRBV6-1	13	TRBJ1-5	NA	TGTGCCAGCAGTGGGGACAGGGATCAGCCCCAGCATTTT	CASSGDRDQPQHF